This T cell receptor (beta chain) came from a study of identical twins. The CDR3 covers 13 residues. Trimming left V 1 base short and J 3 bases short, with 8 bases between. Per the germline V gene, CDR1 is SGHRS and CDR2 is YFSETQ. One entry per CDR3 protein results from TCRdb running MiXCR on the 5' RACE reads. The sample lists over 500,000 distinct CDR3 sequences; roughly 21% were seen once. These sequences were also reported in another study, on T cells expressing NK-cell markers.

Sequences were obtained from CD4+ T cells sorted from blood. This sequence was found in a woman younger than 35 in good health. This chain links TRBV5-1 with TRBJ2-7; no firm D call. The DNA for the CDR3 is TGCGCCAGCAGCTTGTCCCTCTTCTACGAGCAGTACTTC. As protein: CASSLSLFYEQYF.